These T cell receptor beta chains were read from a single sample in a study of blood T cell repertoires in COVID-19. Measured with immunoSEQ multiplex PCR; TCRdb has only the in-frame clones, and not every one. This table holds under 70,000 clones, 88% found once. The sequenced sample consisted of peripheral blood. Receptors were obtained from a woman aged 70 to 79 with acute or convalescent COVID-19. The CDR3 runs from the conserved cysteine through the conserved F or W. D genes are given only for firm matches. Expanded clones get a size class; other rows say once, few or many, or leave the size out.

CASSSRQTLYGYTF | TGTGCCAGCAGCTCCCGACAGACCCTCTATGGCTACACCTTC | NA | 14 | few | TRBJ1-2 | TRBV7-2
CASSMGTGVMETQYF | TGTGCCAGCAGCATGGGGACAGGGGTTATGGAGACCCAGTACTTC | TRBD1 | 15 | NA | TRBJ2-5 | TRBV7-9
CASSQADTAGYGYTF | TGCGCCAGCAGCCAAGCAGACACCGCGGGCTATGGCTACACCTTC | NA | 15 | NA | TRBJ1-2 | TRBV4-1
CASSLTSQETQYF | TGCGCCAGCAGCTTGACTTCCCAAGAGACCCAGTACTTC | NA | 13 | NA | TRBJ2-5 | TRBV5-1
CASSPDSLGTEAFF | TGTGCCAGCAGCCCGGACAGTTTGGGGACTGAAGCTTTCTTT | NA | 14 | few | TRBJ1-1 | TRBV5-4
CASSLEGVFTEAFF | TGCGCCAGCAGCTTGGAAGGAGTCTTCACTGAAGCTTTCTTT | NA | 14 | NA | TRBJ1-1 | TRBV5-1
CASSQDLETEQYF | TGTGCCAGCAGCCAAGACCTTGAGACTGAGCAGTACTTC | NA | 13 | NA | TRBJ2-7 | TRBV14
CASSLELSGSGNTIYF | TGCGCCAGCAGCTTGGAATTATCAGGTTCTGGAAACACCATATATTTT | NA | 16 | NA | TRBJ1-3 | TRBV5-1
CASSSTDRAFNSPLHF | TGTGCCAGCAGTTCCACAGACAGGGCCTTTAATTCACCCCTCCACTTT | TRBD1 | 16 | NA | TRBJ1-6 | TRBV5-6
CASSSLDRDQPQHF | TGTGCCAGCAGTTCCTTGGACAGGGACCAGCCCCAGCATTTT | TRBD1 | 14 | once | TRBJ1-5 | TRBV28
CASSLPGLSTNEKLFF | TGTGCCAGCAGTTTACCCGGACTCTCGACTAATGAAAAACTGTTTTTT | NA | 16 | NA | TRBJ1-4 | TRBV28
CASTATGTYEQYF | TGTGCCAGTACAGCGACAGGGACCTACGAGCAGTACTTC | TRBD1 | 13 | NA | TRBJ2-7 | TRBV19
CASSLADPSGGYTF | TGTGCCAGCAGCTTGGCCGACCCTTCGGGTGGCTACACCTTC | NA | 14 | NA | TRBJ1-2 | TRBV5-6